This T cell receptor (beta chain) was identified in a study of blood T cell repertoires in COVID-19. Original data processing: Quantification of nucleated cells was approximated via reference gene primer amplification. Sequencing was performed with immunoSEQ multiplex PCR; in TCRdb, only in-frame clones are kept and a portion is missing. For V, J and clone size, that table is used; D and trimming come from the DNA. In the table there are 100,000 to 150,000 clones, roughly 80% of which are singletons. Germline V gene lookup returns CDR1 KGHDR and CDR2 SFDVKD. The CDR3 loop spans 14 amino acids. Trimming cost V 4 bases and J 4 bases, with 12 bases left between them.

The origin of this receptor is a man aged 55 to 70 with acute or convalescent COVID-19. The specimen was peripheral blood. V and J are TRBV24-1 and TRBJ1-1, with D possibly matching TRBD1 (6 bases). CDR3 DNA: TGTGCCACCAGTGACCCAGGGGCCGGCACTGAAGCTTTCTTT. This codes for CATSDPGAGTEAFF.